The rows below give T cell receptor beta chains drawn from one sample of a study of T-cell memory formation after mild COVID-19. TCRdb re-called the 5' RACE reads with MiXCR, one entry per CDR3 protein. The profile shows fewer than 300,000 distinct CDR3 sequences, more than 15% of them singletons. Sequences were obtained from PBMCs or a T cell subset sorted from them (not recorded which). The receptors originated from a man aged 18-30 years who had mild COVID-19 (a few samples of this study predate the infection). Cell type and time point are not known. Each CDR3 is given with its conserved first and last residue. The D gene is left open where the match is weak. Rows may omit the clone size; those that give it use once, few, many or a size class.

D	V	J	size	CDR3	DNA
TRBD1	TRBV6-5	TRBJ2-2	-	CASRPRDRPTGELFF	TGTGCCAGCAGACCTCGGGACAGACCAACCGGGGAGCTGTTTTTT
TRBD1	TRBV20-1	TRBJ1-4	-	CSALGQGKGKLFF	TGCAGTGCTCTAGGACAGGGGAAGGGAAAACTGTTTTTT
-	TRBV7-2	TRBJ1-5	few	CASSVTAGYQPQHF	TGTGCCAGCAGCGTTACTGCCGGGTATCAGCCCCAGCATTTT
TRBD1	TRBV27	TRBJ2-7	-	CASRGTGGSGEQYF	TGTGCCAGCAGGGGGACAGGGGGCTCAGGCGAGCAGTACTTC
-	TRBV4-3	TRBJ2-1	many	CASSFAESNEQFF	TGCGCCAGCAGTTTCGCGGAGTCAAATGAGCAGTTCTTC
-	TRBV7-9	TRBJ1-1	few	CASSENREHMNTEAFF	TGTGCCAGCAGCGAAAACAGGGAGCATATGAACACTGAAGCTTTCTTT
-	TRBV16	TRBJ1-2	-	CASSQWSVGIPGHGYTF	TGTGCCAGCAGCCAATGGTCTGTGGGCATCCCCGGGCATGGCTACACCTTC
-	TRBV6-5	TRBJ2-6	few	CASSLWEGGDSGANVLTF	TGTGCCAGCAGCCTCTGGGAGGGGGGGGACTCCGGGGCCAACGTCCTGACTTTC
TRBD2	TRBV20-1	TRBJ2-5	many	CSARDTSGDQETQYF	TGCAGTGCTAGAGATACTAGCGGGGACCAAGAGACCCAGTACTTC
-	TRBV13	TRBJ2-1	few	CAGSLGRDEQFF	TGTGCCGGTTCGTTGGGTCGGGATGAGCAGTTCTTC
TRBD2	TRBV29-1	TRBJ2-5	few	CSSGTSGDKQETQYF	TGCAGTTCCGGGACTAGCGGGGATAAACAAGAGACCCAGTACTTC